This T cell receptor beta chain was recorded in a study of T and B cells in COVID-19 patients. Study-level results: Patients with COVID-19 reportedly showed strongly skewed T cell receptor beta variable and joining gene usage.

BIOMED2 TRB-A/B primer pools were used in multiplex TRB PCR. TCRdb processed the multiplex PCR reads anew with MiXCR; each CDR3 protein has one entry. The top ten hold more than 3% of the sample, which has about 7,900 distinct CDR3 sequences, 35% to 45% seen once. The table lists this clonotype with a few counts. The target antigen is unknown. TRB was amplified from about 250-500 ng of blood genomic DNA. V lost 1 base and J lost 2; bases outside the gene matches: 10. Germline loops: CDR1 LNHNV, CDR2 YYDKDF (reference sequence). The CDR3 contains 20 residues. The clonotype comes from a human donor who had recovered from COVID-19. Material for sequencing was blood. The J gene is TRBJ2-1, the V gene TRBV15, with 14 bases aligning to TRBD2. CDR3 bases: TGTGCCACCAGCAGAGCCTGGGGGACTAGCGGGGGAAGCGCCTACAATGAGCAGTTCTTC. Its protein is CATSRAWGTSGGSAYNEQFF.